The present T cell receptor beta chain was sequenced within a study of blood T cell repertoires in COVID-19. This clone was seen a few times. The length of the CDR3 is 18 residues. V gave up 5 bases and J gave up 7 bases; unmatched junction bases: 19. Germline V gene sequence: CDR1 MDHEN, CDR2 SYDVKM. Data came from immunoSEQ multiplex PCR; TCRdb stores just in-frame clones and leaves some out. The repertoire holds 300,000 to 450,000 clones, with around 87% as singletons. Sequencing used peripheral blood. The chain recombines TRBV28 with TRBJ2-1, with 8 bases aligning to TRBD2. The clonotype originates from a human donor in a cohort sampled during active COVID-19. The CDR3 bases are TGTGCCAGCAGTCTACGACGGGTAGCGGGACCGGCCCGAAATGAGCAGTTCTTC. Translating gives CASSLRRVAGPARNEQFF.